The 25 T cell receptor beta chains below come from one sample, sequenced in a study of control samples from healthy donors and cancer patients. Sequencing used immunoSEQ multiplex PCR; TCRdb keeps in-frame clones, though not all of them. Of about 69,000 clones listed, about four fifths are singletons. Sequenced material: PBMCs. These receptors originate from a woman in her fifties or sixties with lung cancer.

The V call is TRBV9, the J call TRBJ2-1, with D perhaps TRBD2 (5 bases). Trimming took 0 bases from V and 4 from J, leaving 11 bases between them. This CDR3 is 15 amino acids long. CDR1 is SGDLS, CDR2 YYNGEE, per germline. The CDR3 is CASSVEGARYNEQFF. In DNA, the CDR3 is TGTGCCAGCAGCGTAGAGGGAGCCCGATACAATGAGCAGTTCTTC.

The gene calls are TRBV9 and TRBJ2-3; D is uncertain. The CDR3 runs to 13 residues. The germline V and J ends were trimmed by 3 bases and 6 bases, with 11 bases remaining between them. CDR1 is SGDLS and CDR2 is YYNGEE in the germline V gene. The CDR3 sequence is CASSAGGGDTQYF. The DNA of the CDR3 is TGTGCCAGCAGCGCGGGCGGTGGGGATACGCAGTATTTT.

The rearrangement uses TRBV11-2 and TRBJ2-2, with 11 bases aligning to TRBD1. Germline lookup yields CDR1 SGHAT and CDR2 FQNNGV. CDR3 length equals 17 residues. With 5 bases clipped from V and 4 bases from J, the junction kept 9 bases outside the gene matches. CDR3: CASSPRTGGLSTGELFF. CDR3 nucleotide sequence: TGTGCCAGCAGCCCCCGGACAGGGGGCTTGAGCACCGGGGAGCTGTTTTTT.

Here the CDR3 DNA reads TGCGCCAGCAGCTCCGGCGGGACCGCGAACACTGAAGCTTTCTTT. It codes for CASSSGGTANTEAFF. The chain combines TRBV5-1 with TRBJ1-1; D possibly corresponds to TRBD1 (5 bases). This CDR3 contains 15 residues. Germline V CDR1 and CDR2: SGHRS, YFSETQ. Trimming stripped 3 bases from V and 1 base from J, with 13 bases between.

The chain couples TRBV7-2 to TRBJ1-1; D not resolved. Looked up from germline, CDR1 is SGHTA and CDR2 is FQGNSA. The CDR3 spans 13 residues. V was cut by 1 base and J by 5 bases, with 8 bases left in between. The CDR3 bases are TGTGCCAGCAGCTTAGGTACGGAGACTGAAGCTTTCTTT. It specifies CASSLGTETEAFF. Full variable domain (rest looked up from reference TRBV7-2 and TRBJ1-1): GAGVSQSPSNKVTEKGKDVELRCDPISGHTALYWYRQSLGQGLEFLIYFQGNSAPDKSGLPSDRFSAERTGGSVSTLTIQRTQQEDSAVYLCASSLGTETEAFFGQGTRLTVV.

The chain links TRBV6-6 to TRBJ2-1, with 8 positions matching TRBD2. J lost 3 bases, V lost 7 bases, and 11 bases had no gene match. The germline CDR1 and CDR2 sequences are MNHNY and SVGAGI (reference sequence). This CDR3 has 16 residues. CDR3 loop: CASTRSRGGSYNEQFF. The CDR3 DNA reads TGTGCCAGCACTCGATCCCGGGGGGGTAGCTACAATGAGCAGTTCTTC.

J is TRBJ1-1 and V is TRBV12-5; tentative D call: TRBD1 (6 bases). V lost 5 bases and J 7 bases, leaving 20 bases between the germline ends. This CDR3 spans 15 amino acids. Germline V gene sequence: CDR1 LGHNT, CDR2 FRNRAP. DNA for the CDR3: TGTGCTAGTGGTGGTAGAACCGGGACACCTAATGAAGCTTTCTTT. Protein: CASGGRTGTPNEAFF.

Here the CDR3 reads CASSLAGHSSYNSPLHF. The DNA for the CDR3 is TGTGCCAGCAGCTTAGCTGGACATAGCTCCTATAATTCACCCCTCCACTTT. The J gene is TRBJ1-6, the V gene TRBV7-2; TRBD1 is a possible D gene (5 bases). The V gene lost 0 bases and the J gene lost 0 bases, with 9 bases spanning the gap. The germline gives CDR1 SGHTA, CDR2 FQGNSA. The CDR3 sequence is 17 residues long. Filled out from reference TRBV7-2 and TRBJ1-6, the complete variable domain reads GAGVSQSPSNKVTEKGKDVELRCDPISGHTALYWYRQSLGQGLEFLIYFQGNSAPDKSGLPSDRFSAERTGGSVSTLTIQRTQQEDSAVYLCASSLAGHSSYNSPLHFGNGTRLTVT.

The rearrangement joins TRBV9 to TRBJ1-1; TRBD1 matches 7 bases. This CDR3 region has 15 residues. With V trimmed by 0 bases and J by 0 bases, 2 bases remained unmatched. Germline V gene lookup returns CDR1 SGDLS and CDR2 YYNGEE. The CDR3 DNA is TGTGCCAGCAGCGTAGGGACAGGAATGAACACTGAAGCTTTCTTT. This gives the protein CASSVGTGMNTEAFF.

This chain joins TRBV11-1 and TRBJ1-2, with unresolved D. Trimming removed 3 bases at V and 3 bases at J, with 8 bases between. The germline V gene has CDR1 SGHAT and CDR2 FQDESV (reference sequence). The CDR3 runs 13 residues. The CDR3 DNA is TGTGCCAGCAGCTTGGACCGGGACTATGGCTACACCTTC. It encodes CASSLDRDYGYTF.

The chain joins TRBV5-1 to TRBJ1-1, with TRBD1 matching 7 bases. Germline trimming cut 4 bases from V and 1 base from J; bases unmatched to any gene: 1. This CDR3 comprises 13 residues. Germline assignment: CDR1 SGHRS and CDR2 YFSETQ. The CDR3 here is CASSAGGNTEAFF. The CDR3 bases are TGCGCCAGCAGCGCAGGGGGGAACACTGAAGCTTTCTTT. Full variable domain (missing parts from reference TRBV5-1 and TRBJ1-1): KAGVTQTPRYLIKTRGQQVTLSCSPISGHRSVSWYQQTPGQGLQFLFEYFSETQRNKGNFPGRFSGRQFSNSRSEMNVSTLELGDSALYLCASSAGGNTEAFFGQGTRLTVV.

The chain carries TRBV12-3 or TRBV12-4 and TRBJ1-5; TRBD1 is a possible D gene (6 bases). The CDR3 has 13 amino acids. V gave up 7 bases and J gave up 4 bases, with 11 bases separating them. The CDR3 spells CASTGGGNQPQHF. CDR3 bases: TGTGCCAGCACTGGGGGCGGTAATCAGCCCCAGCATTTT.

The gene calls are TRBV12-5 and TRBJ1-1, with D uncertain. CDR3 length: 13 residues. CDR1 LGHNT and CDR2 FRNRAP come from the germline V gene. V dropped 1 base and J dropped 3 bases, with 6 bases sitting between them. In DNA form, the CDR3 reads TGTGCTAGTGGTTTGGAGATTGACACTGAAGCTTTCTTT. Residues: CASGLEIDTEAFF.

This clone was counted once. V gene TRBV6-6 combines with J gene TRBJ1-1; the D is unclear. This CDR3 has 13 residues. Deletions cut 0 bases from V and 5 bases from J, with 7 bases between. Looked up from germline, CDR1 is MNHNY and CDR2 is SVGAGI (reference sequence). The CDR3 DNA reads TGTGCCAGCAGTTACTCGATGGTTACTGAAGCTTTCTTT. It codes for CASSYSMVTEAFF.

The chain couples TRBV12-5 to TRBJ2-1; TRBD2 matches 13 bases. CDR3 size: 16 residues. Germline V lookup: CDR1 LGHNT, CDR2 FRNRAP. Trimming at V came to 3 bases and at J to 8 bases, leaving 7 bases not matched to a gene. As DNA, the CDR3 is TGTGCTAGTGGTTTAGGACTAGCGGGGGATTGGGATGAGCAGTTCTTC. This sequence encodes CASGLGLAGDWDEQFF.

The chain links TRBV10-2 to TRBJ2-7, with 9 positions matching TRBD2. The ends lost 5 bases at V and 5 bases at J; junction bases unmatched: 4. The CDR3 spans 13 residues. In germline, CDR1 is WSHSY, CDR2 SAAADI. DNA of the CDR3: TGCGCCAGCAGTCGGCCTAGCGGGGACGAGCAGTACTTC. This gives the protein CASSRPSGDEQYF.

The V call is TRBV7-9, the J call TRBJ1-4; D gene uncertain. Deletions cut 5 bases from V and 4 bases from J, with 5 bases between. This CDR3 spans 12 amino acids. The germline V gene has CDR1 SEHNR and CDR2 FQNEAQ (reference sequence). CDR3 loop: CASSLFNEKLFF. CDR3 coding DNA: TGTGCCAGCAGCCTGTTTAATGAAAAACTGTTTTTT.

This rearrangement joins TRBV7-2 to TRBJ1-2, with 8 positions matching TRBD1. V lost 1 base to trimming and J lost 7 bases; unmatched junction nucleotides: 11. Per the germline V gene, CDR1 is SGHTA and CDR2 is FQGNSA. This CDR3 spans 16 amino acids. The CDR3: CASSLVGQGAVSGYTF. The CDR3 coding sequence is TGTGCCAGCAGCTTAGTAGGGCAGGGGGCCGTTTCTGGCTACACCTTC.

The J gene is TRBJ1-2, the V gene TRBV19; D not resolved. This CDR3 region has 15 residues. Between the trimmed V and J ends, which lost 4 bases and 4 bases, there was a span of 16 bases. CDR1 is LNHDA and CDR2 is SQIVND in the germline V gene (reference sequence). The CDR3 here is CASSRMSKGGYGYTF. Written as DNA, the CDR3 is TGTGCCAGTAGTAGGATGTCTAAAGGCGGCTATGGCTACACCTTC. Filled out from reference TRBV19 and TRBJ1-2, the complete variable domain reads DGGITQSPKYLFRKEGQNVTLSCEQNLNHDAMYWYRQDPGQGLRLIYYSQIVNDFQKGDIAEGYSVSREKKESFPLTVTSAQKNPTAFYLCASSRMSKGGYGYTFGSGTRLTVV.

The rearrangement joins TRBV3-1 (or the pseudogene TRBV3-2) to TRBJ1-1; D is possibly TRBD1 (6 bases). Trimming took off 4 bases at V and 5 bases at J, with 11 bases between the two ends. Germline V CDR1 and CDR2: LGHDT, YNNKEL (reference sequence). This CDR3 has 13 amino acids. CDR3: CASSPGRGTEAFF. In DNA form, the CDR3 reads TGTGCCAGCAGCCCTGGGAGGGGGACTGAAGCTTTCTTT.

The rearrangement links TRBV5-1 to TRBJ1-3; D is uncertain. Germline-derived CDR1 and CDR2 are SGHRS and YFSETQ. V lost 1 base to trimming and J lost 2 bases, with 16 bases between them. There are 17 residues in the CDR3. The CDR3 reads CASSLSADRQTGNTIYF. The DNA for the CDR3 is TGCGCCAGCAGCTTGTCGGCTGATCGCCAAACTGGAAACACCATATATTTT. Complete variable domain (other parts from reference TRBV5-1 and TRBJ1-3): KAGVTQTPRYLIKTRGQQVTLSCSPISGHRSVSWYQQTPGQGLQFLFEYFSETQRNKGNFPGRFSGRQFSNSRSEMNVSTLELGDSALYLCASSLSADRQTGNTIYFGEGSWLTVV.

The chain recombines TRBV7-9 with TRBJ1-2, with 11 bases that match TRBD1. Germline V CDR1 and CDR2: SEHNR, FQNEAQ (reference sequence). This CDR3 contains 17 residues. The junction had 11 bases not matched to a gene; V was cut back by 5 bases and J by 3 bases. This chain's CDR3 is CASSAVAGTGGHYGYTF. CDR3 bases: TGTGCCAGCAGCGCCGTTGCCGGGACAGGGGGTCACTATGGCTACACCTTC.

This CDR3 is CASSFTRDRGYEQYF. DNA for the CDR3: TGTGCCAGCTCTTTTACCCGGGACAGGGGCTACGAGCAGTACTTC. This rearrangement joins TRBV18 to TRBJ2-7, with 10 bases aligning to TRBD1. CDR1 KGHSH and CDR2 LQKENI come from the germline V gene. This CDR3 has 15 amino acids. After removal of 6 bases from V and 3 bases from J, the junction contained 8 bases not matched to a gene.

V usage is TRBV7-2 and J usage is TRBJ1-2; 9 positions agree with TRBD1. With 4 bases clipped from V and 3 bases from J, the junction kept 6 bases outside the gene matches. Germline V gives CDR1 SGHTA, CDR2 FQGNSA. The CDR3 runs 15 residues. CDR3 nucleotides: TGTGCCAGCAGCTCCCCCCGGACAGGGGACTATGGCTACACCTTC. It is translated as CASSSPRTGDYGYTF.

This sequence joins TRBV6-5 and TRBJ1-2; D gene ambiguous. CDR3 length: 13 residues. Germline-derived CDR1 and CDR2 are MNHEY and SVGAGI. The V gene lost 7 bases and the J gene lost 1 base, with 10 bases spanning the gap. The CDR3 sequence: CASIPTINYGYTF. As DNA, the CDR3 is TGTGCCAGCATCCCGACGATTAACTATGGCTACACCTTC.